This entry features one T cell receptor beta chain sequence. Its matching antigen is unknown. This sample was taken from a study of T cells after yellow fever vaccination. Whole-study results and caveats: Booster sampling recovered most clones from primary vaccination (less than 97% CD4, around 88% CD8).

V trimming: 2 bases; J trimming: 1 base; junction bases outside the gene matches: 6. This CDR3 has 16 amino acids. The germline V gene encodes CDR1 SGHTA and CDR2 FQGNSA. TCRdb re-called the 5' RACE reads with MiXCR, one entry per CDR3 protein. Of around 400,000 distinct CDR3 sequences in the sample, about 9.9% were seen once. The chain has TRBV7-2 and TRBJ1-1, with TRBD1 matching over 8 bases. This TCR came from a man in his late teens or twenties who received the YFV17D yellow fever vaccine. Sequenced here: PBMCs, sampled on the day of the first yellow fever vaccination. In DNA form, the CDR3 reads TGTGCCAGCAGCTTACGGGCAGGGGGCGCGAACACTGAAGCTTTCTTT. It translates to CASSLRAGGANTEAFF. The full variable domain, its missing parts supplied by reference TRBV7-2 and TRBJ1-1, is GAGVSQSPSNKVTEKGKDVELRCDPISGHTALYWYRQSLGQGLEFLIYFQGNSAPDKSGLPSDRFSAERTGGSVSTLTIQRTQQEDSAVYLCASSLRAGGANTEAFFGQGTRLTVV.